This TCR beta chain was sequenced for a study of blood T cell repertoires in COVID-19. CDR3 length: 12 amino acids. V gave up 4 bases and J gave up 4 bases, with 6 bases separating them. Germline CDR1 reads LNHDA; CDR2 reads SQIVND (reference sequence). The repertoire was sequenced with immunoSEQ multiplex PCR; TCRdb's copy has only in-frame clones and lacks some. The profile covers approximately 530,000 clones, with about 88% appearing a single time and less than 9.5% taken by the ten largest. Sequenced sample: peripheral blood. This chain connects TRBV19 to TRBJ2-3; no firm D call. The sequence was obtained from a woman aged 45-65 years with COVID-19, enrolled during active disease. CDR3 in amino acids: CASSTTADTQYF. Here the CDR3 DNA reads TGTGCCAGTAGTACAACAGCAGATACGCAGTATTTT.